Following are 5 T cell receptor beta chains from one sample sequenced in a study of OX40 agonist ivuxolimab in advanced cancers. Clones were read by immunoSEQ multiplex PCR, and TCRdb kept only the in-frame ones, dropping some. The sample has 20,000 to 25,000 clones, 65% to 85% seen once. Specimen: CD4+ or CD8+ T cells sorted from blood, collected in a trial of the OX40 agonist ivuxolimab. The receptors derive from an adult with an advanced solid tumor such as melanoma, head and neck, liver or kidney cancer.

The chain uses TRBV7-2 and TRBJ2-4, with D uncertain. This CDR3 is built from 13 residues. The V and J ends lost 1 base and 9 bases respectively, with 10 bases between them. CDR1 and CDR2 (germline): SGHTA, FQGNSA. The CDR3 DNA sequence: TGTGCCAGCAGCTTAGAACAAGGAGCCATTCAGTACTTC. Encoded protein: CASSLEQGAIQYF.

This rearrangement joins TRBV6-5 to TRBJ1-5; no definite D call. The V end lost 6 bases, the J end lost 7 bases, and 13 bases lay between the germline ends. Germline lookup yields CDR1 MNHEY and CDR2 SVGAGI. This CDR3 spans 13 amino acids. CDR3 residues: CASRSRTGQPQHF. CDR3 nucleotides: TGTGCCAGCAGATCAAGGACTGGACAGCCCCAGCATTTT.

The chain carries TRBV21-1 and TRBJ2-7; the table gives TRBD1 as D, unverified against the DNA. TRBV21-1 corresponds to a pseudogene. This CDR3 comprises 15 residues. The CDR3 is CASSQRPRGSYEQYF. For the CDR3, the DNA is TGTGCCAGCAGCCAGAGACCTAGGGGTTCCTACGAGCAGTACTTC.

This chain links TRBV6-5 with TRBJ1-1; TRBD1 matches at 7 bases. This CDR3 is 14 amino acids long. Looked up from germline, CDR1 is MNHEY and CDR2 is SVGAGI. V lost 2 bases to trimming and J lost 7 bases; unmatched junction nucleotides: 7. CDR3 loop: CASSYRGRMGEAFF. The CDR3 DNA follows: TGTGCCAGCAGTTACAGGGGGCGTATGGGTGAAGCTTTCTTT.

This chain joins TRBV5-1 and TRBJ2-7; D may match TRBD1 or TRBD2 (5 bases each). This CDR3 contains 17 residues. V dropped 5 bases and J dropped 3 bases, with 24 bases sitting between them. Germline V CDR1 and CDR2: SGHRS, YFSETQ. The CDR3 region has the DNA TGCGCCAGCAGGCCCCCTGGGACGTCTAAAGGCAACTACGAGCAGTACTTC. Translation gives CASRPPGTSKGNYEQYF.